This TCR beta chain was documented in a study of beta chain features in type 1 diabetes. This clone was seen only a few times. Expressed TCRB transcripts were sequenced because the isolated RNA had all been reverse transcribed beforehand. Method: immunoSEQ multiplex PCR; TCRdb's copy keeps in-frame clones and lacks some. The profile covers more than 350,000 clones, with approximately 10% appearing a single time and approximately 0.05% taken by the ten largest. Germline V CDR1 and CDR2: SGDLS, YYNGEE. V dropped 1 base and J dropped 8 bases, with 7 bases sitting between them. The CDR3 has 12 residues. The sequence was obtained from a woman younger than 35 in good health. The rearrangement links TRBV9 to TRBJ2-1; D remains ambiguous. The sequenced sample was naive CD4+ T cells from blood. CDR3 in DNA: TGTGCCAGCAGCGTAAGTATCGATGAGCAGTTCTTC. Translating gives CASSVSIDEQFF.